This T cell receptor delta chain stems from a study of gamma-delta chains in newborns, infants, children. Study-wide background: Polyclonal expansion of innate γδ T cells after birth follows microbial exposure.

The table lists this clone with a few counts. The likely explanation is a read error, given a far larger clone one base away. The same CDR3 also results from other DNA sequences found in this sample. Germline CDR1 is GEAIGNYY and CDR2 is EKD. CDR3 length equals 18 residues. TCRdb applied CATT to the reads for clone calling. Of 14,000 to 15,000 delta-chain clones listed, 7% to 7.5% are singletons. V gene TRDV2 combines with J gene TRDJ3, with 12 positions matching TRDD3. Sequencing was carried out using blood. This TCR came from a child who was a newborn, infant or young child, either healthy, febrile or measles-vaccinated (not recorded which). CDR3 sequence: CACDTVLGDTWDTRQMFF. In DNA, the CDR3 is TGTGCCTGTGACACCGTACTGGGGGATACCTGGGATACCCGACAGATGTTTTTC.